This T cell receptor beta chain was found in a study of blood T cell repertoires in COVID-19. Study-wide context: Samples came from the United States, Italy and Spain, spanning acute and convalescent COVID-19. PBMCs, B-cell-depleted T cells, or T cells were the source of the cDNA or gDNA that made up the material.

The germline CDR1 and CDR2 sequences are MNHEY and SMNVEV (reference sequence). The CDR3 is 14 amino acids. V dropped 6 bases and J dropped 3 bases, with 14 bases sitting between them. The data were produced by immunoSEQ multiplex PCR, yet TCRdb's version contains in-frame clones alone and is incomplete. This sample carries roughly 49,000 clones, 65% to 85% of them seen once, and the ten largest clones take roughly 4.4%. The rearrangement uses TRBV27 and TRBJ1-1; maybe TRBD1 (6 bases). Sequences were obtained from peripheral blood. The source is a man aged 50-60 years with active COVID-19. The CDR3 DNA reads TGTGCCAGCAGAAACGGACAGCCCCACACTGAAGCTTTCTTT. Encoded protein: CASRNGQPHTEAFF.